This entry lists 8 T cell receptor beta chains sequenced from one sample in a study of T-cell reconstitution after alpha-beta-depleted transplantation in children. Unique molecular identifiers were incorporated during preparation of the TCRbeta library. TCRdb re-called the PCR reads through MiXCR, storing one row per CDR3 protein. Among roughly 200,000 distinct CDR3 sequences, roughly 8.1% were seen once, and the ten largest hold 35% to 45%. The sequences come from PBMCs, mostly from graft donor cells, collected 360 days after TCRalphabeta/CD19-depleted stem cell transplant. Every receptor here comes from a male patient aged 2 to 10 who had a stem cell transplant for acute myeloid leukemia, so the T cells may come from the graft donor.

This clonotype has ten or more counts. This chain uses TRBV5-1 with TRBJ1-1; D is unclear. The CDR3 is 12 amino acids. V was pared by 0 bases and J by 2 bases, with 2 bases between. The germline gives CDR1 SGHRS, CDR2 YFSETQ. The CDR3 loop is CASSLANTEAFF. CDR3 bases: TGCGCCAGCAGCTTGGCAAACACTGAAGCTTTCTTT.

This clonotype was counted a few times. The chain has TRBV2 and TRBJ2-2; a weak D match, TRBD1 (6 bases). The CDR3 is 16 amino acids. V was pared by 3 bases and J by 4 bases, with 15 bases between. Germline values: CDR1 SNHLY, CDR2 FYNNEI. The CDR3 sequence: CASSEGAGRRTGELFF. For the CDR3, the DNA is TGTGCCAGCAGTGAGGGGGCAGGGCGGCGCACCGGGGAGCTGTTTTTT.

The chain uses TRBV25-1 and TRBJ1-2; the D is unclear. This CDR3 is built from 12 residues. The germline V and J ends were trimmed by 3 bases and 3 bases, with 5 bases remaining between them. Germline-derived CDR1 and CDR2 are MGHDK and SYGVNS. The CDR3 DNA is TGTGCCAGCAGTGACGGGTACTATGGCTACACCTTC. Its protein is CASSDGYYGYTF.

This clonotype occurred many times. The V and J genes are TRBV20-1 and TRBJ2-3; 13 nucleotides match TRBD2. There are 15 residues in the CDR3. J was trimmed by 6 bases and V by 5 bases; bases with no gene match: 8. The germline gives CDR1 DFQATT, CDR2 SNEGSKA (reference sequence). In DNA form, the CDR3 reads TGCAGTGCTCTCGGACTAGCGGGAGTAGGGGATACGCAGTATTTT. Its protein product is CSALGLAGVGDTQYF.

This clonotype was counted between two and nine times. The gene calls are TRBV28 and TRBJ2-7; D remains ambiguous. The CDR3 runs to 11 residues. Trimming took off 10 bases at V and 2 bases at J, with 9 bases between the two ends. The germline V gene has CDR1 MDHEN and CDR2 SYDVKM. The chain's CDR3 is CATSGPYEQYF. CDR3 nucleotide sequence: TGTGCCACCTCTGGCCCCTACGAGCAGTACTTC.

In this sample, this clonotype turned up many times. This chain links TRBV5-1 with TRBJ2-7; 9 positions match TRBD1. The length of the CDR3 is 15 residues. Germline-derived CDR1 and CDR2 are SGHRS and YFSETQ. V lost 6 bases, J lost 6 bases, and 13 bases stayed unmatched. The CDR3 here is CASKDPGQGRGEQYF. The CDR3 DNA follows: TGCGCCAGCAAAGATCCGGGACAGGGACGCGGCGAGCAGTACTTC. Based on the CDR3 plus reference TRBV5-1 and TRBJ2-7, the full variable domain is KAGVTQTPRYLIKTRGQQVTLSCSPISGHRSVSWYQQTPGQGLQFLFEYFSETQRNKGNFPGRFSGRQFSNSRSEMNVSTLELGDSALYLCASKDPGQGRGEQYFGPGTRLTVT.

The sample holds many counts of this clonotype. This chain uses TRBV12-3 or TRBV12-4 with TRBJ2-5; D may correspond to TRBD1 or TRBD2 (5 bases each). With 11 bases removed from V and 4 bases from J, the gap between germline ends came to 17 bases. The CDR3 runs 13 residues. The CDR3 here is CAFPLSGTETQYF. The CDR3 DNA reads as TGTGCCTTTCCCCTCTCGGGGACAGAGACCCAGTACTTC.

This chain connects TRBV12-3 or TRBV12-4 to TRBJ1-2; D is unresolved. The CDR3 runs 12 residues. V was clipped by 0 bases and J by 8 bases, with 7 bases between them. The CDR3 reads CASSLAGLGYTF. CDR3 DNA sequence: TGTGCCAGCAGTTTAGCGGGTTTAGGCTACACCTTC.